This TCR beta chain came from a study of cytomegalovirus exposure and HLA in healthy donors. Study-level information: Roughly four fifths of 300 to 450 genotyped donors fell in the Caucasian-associated ancestry cluster. Study results and caveats: Being productive about 87% or about 30% of the time was typical of most TCR beta V segments in an earlier analysis. It was reportedly the case that the classifier diagnosed cytomegalovirus status with high specificity and sensitivity. A later analysis showed TCR association rates differing by HLA locus, peaking at DRB1 and lowest at HLA-C.

Turning to this clone: Antigen unknown.

The study ran its PCR with 60 Vbeta and 13 Jbeta primers. Using immunoSEQ multiplex PCR, the repertoire was profiled, and TCRdb retains in-frame clones only, with some absent. This table has around 180,000 clones, approximately 78% appearing once. The germline V gene encodes CDR1 SGHRS and CDR2 YFSETQ. V gave up 0 bases and J gave up 12 bases, with 10 bases separating them. The CDR3 runs to 11 residues. Source material: PBMCs. This sequence was found in a woman between 50 and 59 years old in good health and CMV-seropositive. J is TRBJ2-7 and V is TRBV5-1, with a tentative D call TRBD2 (5 bases). DNA for the CDR3: TGCGCCAGCAGCTTGGATGGGGAGAGGTACTTC. It yields the protein CASSLDGERYF.